This T cell receptor (beta chain) is drawn from a study of T cells in Graves' hyperthyroidism and ophthalmopathy. Notes on the study in general: Within blood appeared most thyroid clonotypes that had expanded above 0.001. Ophthalmopathy and stable hyperthyroidism were separated by a 13 V-J model.

This clonotype was detected many times. Its antigen is unidentified. Reasons for excluding patients were uncontrolled infection, other autoimmune disease, pregnancy or lactation. Orbital computed tomography and thyroid ultrasound, together with serum TRAb and thyroxine and clinical symptoms, were used for diagnoses. The CDR3 covers 12 residues. Looked up from germline, CDR1 is KGHDR and CDR2 is SFDVKD. V lost 0 bases, J lost 5 bases, and 3 bases lay in between. Amplification of TCR beta CDR3 regions was performed using RNA transcripts as template. The HTBI primer set served for first-round RT-PCR of the TCR CDR3. A single record per CDR3 protein comes from TCRdb applying MiXCR to the multiplex PCR reads. The table lists a few hundred thousand distinct CDR3 sequences, roughly 15% of them singletons.

The source material was blood. The clonotype was recovered from a woman aged 25 to 39 with Graves' ophthalmopathy. This sequence joins TRBV24-1 and TRBJ2-5, with D unresolved. The CDR3 DNA sequence: TGTGCCACCAGTGATTTGAGCGAGACCCAGTACTTC. Translated: CATSDLSETQYF.